This T cell receptor (beta chain) came from a study of post-analysis software for immune sequencing data (dated by TCRdb to the mid-2010s). For the study in its entirety: The recorded disease courses included relapsing-remitting, secondary progressive and progressive-relapsing multiple sclerosis, and some patients had no subtype annotation. The multiple sclerosis patient repertoires were compared with about a dozen previously published healthy control repertoires from donors aged roughly 6 to 25 years. A subset of samples was prepared in parallel using single-end sample barcoding, then pooled and co-amplified after Illumina adapter ligation. Study-level results and caveats: When samples were clustered directly using the F measure, samples prepared in the same batch co-clustered strongly, which prompted a batch-effect correction. The control group was slightly older than the multiple sclerosis patient group. Significantly higher frequencies in patients than in controls were found for roughly 5 TRBV segments, including TRBV5-6, TRBV5-1 and TRBV20-1. Normalized Chao1 diversity was significantly lower in multiple sclerosis patients than controls, suggesting substantial peripheral T-cell clonal expansion.

The CDR3 runs 13 amino acids, cysteine and phenylalanine included. Here the CDR3 DNA is all that survives: 39 bases in frame from base 1. V loses 10 bases, J loses 3 bases, and the germline ends lie 12 bases apart. CDR1 and CDR2, per the germline V gene (reference sequence), are WNHNN and SYGVQD. Libraries were built with PCR. These reads were obtained on an Illumina HiSeq 2500. To reduce PCR and sequencing biases, unique molecular identifiers were incorporated into the TCR beta cDNA libraries. Approximately 500,000 cDNA molecules were obtained for every 1 to 10 million input T cells, so each molecule roughly corresponded to one T cell. Patient libraries were prepared and sequenced with the same protocol used for the earlier healthy control dataset. Within a given batch, samples were prepared together, multiplexed and sequenced on the same HiSeq lane. The authors' analysis ran thus. MIGEC handled the raw barcoded reads, throwing out single-read molecular identifier groups before consensus assembly and CDR3 extraction. Clonotype tables were post-analysed with VDJtools, normalizing diversity by down-sampling all datasets to the smallest sample size. Repertoire overlap clustering matched CDR3 amino acid but not nucleotide sequences to correct batch-related cross-sample contamination. Using fastp at Q25 and MiXCR, TCRdb reprocessed the public reads and kept productive beta chains. For every CDR3 protein sequence, its rows merge into one entry that carries the most common genes and DNA. The V and J calls and clone size are TCRdb's, not the authors'. The sample table records hundreds of thousands of distinct CDR3 sequences; 25% to 30% of these occur just once. Clones ranked in the top ten supply 0.5% to 0.6% of the sample.

TCR beta repertoires were profiled from peripheral blood of roughly 13 young patients with multiple sclerosis to demonstrate the VDJtools post-analysis software. The patients with multiple sclerosis were children and adolescents between roughly 6 and 17 years of age. A word on this clonotype: It has no known antigen specificity. No quality values exist for individual bases; no much larger clone is one base distant.

Sequencing was carried out using blood. The chain uses TRBV10-1 and TRBJ1-4, and TRBD1 may be the D gene, going by 5 matching bases. The sequence came from a girl aged 10-17 years with multiple sclerosis. The CDR3 reads as follows: CATQPGPNEKLFF. The DNA sequence is given as TGCGCCACCCAGCCGGGACCTAATGAAAAACTGTTTTTT.